A single sample gave rise to the 23 T cell receptor beta chains below, sequenced in a study of cytomegalovirus exposure and HLA in healthy donors. The study ran its PCR with 60 Vbeta and 13 Jbeta primers. Profiling relied on immunoSEQ multiplex PCR, and the TCRdb table lists in-frame clones only, not all of them. Among nearly 110,000 clones, roughly four fifths were seen once, and the ten largest hold roughly 6%. The sample consisted of PBMCs. Receptors were obtained from a woman between 45 and 65 years old in good health and CMV-seropositive.

The rearrangement links TRBV9 to TRBJ1-2, with 8 bases identical to TRBD1. This CDR3 comprises 16 residues. V was clipped by 3 bases and J by 4 bases; unmatched bases: 11. CDR1 and CDR2 (germline): SGDLS, YYNGEE. In nucleotides, the CDR3 is TGTGCCAGCAGCGCGGGACCCCAGGGGGCTGGCTATGGCTACACCTTC. Translation gives CASSAGPQGAGYGYTF.

The chain joins TRBV4-1 to TRBJ1-4; 7 positions agree with TRBD1. CDR1 is MGHRA and CDR2 is YSYEKL in the germline V gene. This CDR3 spans 18 amino acids. Trimming removed 0 bases from V and 8 bases from J; junction bases left unmatched: 15. The CDR3 DNA is TGCGCCAGCAGCCAAGATAGGTACAGGGGATCAACTGAGGAAAAACTGTTTTTT. Encoded protein: CASSQDRYRGSTEEKLFF.

The rearrangement uses TRBV20-1 and TRBJ1-2, with unresolved D. Trimming took off 5 bases at V and 5 bases at J, with 6 bases between the two ends. Germline V lookup: CDR1 DFQATT, CDR2 SNEGSKA (reference sequence). The CDR3 covers 10 residues. The chain's CDR3 is CSAAQYGYTF. As DNA, the CDR3 is TGCAGTGCTGCCCAGTATGGCTACACCTTC.

The chain combines TRBV29-1 with TRBJ2-3, with TRBD1 matching 8 bases. The CDR3 extends over 12 amino acids. V dropped 8 bases and J dropped 3; count of bases not matched to a gene: 4. CDR1 and CDR2 (germline): SQVTM, ANQGSEA. The DNA for the CDR3 is TGCAGCTACAGGGGGTCAACAGATACGCAGTATTTT. This encodes CSYRGSTDTQYF.

The V and J genes are TRBV30 and TRBJ2-3; no definite D call. The CDR3 covers 12 residues. CDR1 and CDR2 (germline): GTSNPN, SVGIG (reference sequence). The V gene lost 2 bases and the J gene lost 4 bases, with 7 bases spanning the gap. In nucleotides, the CDR3 is TGTGCCTGGAGTAGACTGTCAGATACGCAGTATTTT. It specifies CAWSRLSDTQYF.

V is TRBV7-2 and J is TRBJ1-5; TRBD1 might be the D (6 bases). This CDR3 has 17 amino acids. Germline V gene data show CDR1 as SGHTA and CDR2 as FQGNSA. The V gene lost 5 bases and the J gene lost 5 bases, with 22 bases spanning the gap. Here the CDR3 reads CASSPFGTPGSDQPQHF. CDR3 nucleotides: TGTGCCAGCAGCCCCTTTGGGACACCTGGCTCCGATCAGCCCCAGCATTTT.

CDR3 in amino acids: CASSETGTANYGYTF. The CDR3 coding sequence is TGTGCCAGCAGTGAGACGGGGACAGCTAACTATGGCTACACCTTC. This chain uses TRBV2 with TRBJ1-2; 7 positions agree with TRBD1. Germline assignment: CDR1 SNHLY and CDR2 FYNNEI. CDR3 length: 15 amino acids. The V gene end was trimmed by 3 bases and the J gene end by 0 bases; junction bases not matched to a gene: 4.

J is TRBJ1-1 and V is TRBV5-1; 8 positions agree with TRBD1. The CDR3 is 14 residues long. In germline, CDR1 is SGHRS, CDR2 YFSETQ. J was trimmed by 1 base and V by 6 bases; bases with no gene match: 5. CDR3 residues: CASTYRGENTEAFF. DNA for the CDR3: TGCGCCAGCACCTACAGGGGGGAGAACACTGAAGCTTTCTTT.

J is TRBJ2-5 and V is TRBV6-5; D gene unclear. Germline V gene lookup returns CDR1 MNHEY and CDR2 SVGAGI. Trimming shortened V by 0 bases and J by 4 bases, and 12 bases separated the two germline ends. This CDR3 comprises 15 residues. The CDR3 coding sequence is TGTGCCAGCAGTTACTCGAGAGTCTCCCTAGAGACCCAGTACTTC. It codes for CASSYSRVSLETQYF.

The V gene is TRBV28, the J gene TRBJ1-5, with 8 bases identical to TRBD1. With 6 bases clipped from V and 4 bases from J, the junction kept 23 bases outside the gene matches. The CDR3 covers 20 residues. The germline gives CDR1 MDHEN, CDR2 SYDVKM. CDR3 loop: CASSVRVVAIGTGLNQPQHF. CDR3 nucleotides: TGTGCCAGCAGCGTACGGGTCGTGGCTATTGGGACAGGCTTGAATCAGCCCCAGCATTTT.

To note about this clone: The same CDR3 also results from other DNA sequences found in this sample. The chain joins TRBV19 to TRBJ1-2, with 9 bases fitting TRBD1. CDR1 is LNHDA, CDR2 SQIVND, per germline (reference sequence). The CDR3 spans 14 residues. Trimming removed 3 bases from V and 5 bases from J; junction bases left unmatched: 4. The CDR3 nucleotides read TGTGCCAGTAGTATCAAAGGACAGGGGTATGGCTACACCTTC. Translated, it gives CASSIKGQGYGYTF.

The rearrangement links TRBV27 to TRBJ2-1; TRBD1 matches 8 bases. V gave up 4 bases and J gave up 7 bases; unmatched junction bases: 9. CDR1 and CDR2 (germline): MNHEY, SMNVEV (reference sequence). The CDR3 is 15 amino acids. The CDR3 sequence: CASSSDRGLGNEQFF. CDR3 DNA: TGTGCCAGCAGTTCCGACAGGGGCCTGGGGAATGAGCAGTTCTTC.

A few counts support this clone. The CDR3, as DNA: TGTGCCAGCAGCCTCGACGGGTTCCATGGCTACACCTTC. This encodes CASSLDGFHGYTF. This chain joins TRBV7-9 and TRBJ1-2; unclear D gene. This CDR3 region has 13 residues. Germline CDR1 is SEHNR and CDR2 is FQNEAQ (reference sequence). Trimming removed 5 bases at V and 6 bases at J, with 13 bases between.

This clone was observed a handful of times. The genes are TRBV30 and TRBJ1-3; weak D call: TRBD1 (6 bases). This CDR3 has 14 amino acids. The germline V gene has CDR1 GTSNPN and CDR2 SVGIG (reference sequence). Trimming took 2 bases from V and 4 from J, leaving 12 bases between them. The CDR3 here is CAWSQQGSGNTIYF. The CDR3, as DNA: TGTGCCTGGAGTCAACAGGGTTCGGGAAACACCATATATTTT.

In its sample, this clone was seen a few times. The V gene is TRBV10-3, the J gene TRBJ2-2; D uncertain. The CDR3 runs 11 residues. The germline V gene has CDR1 ENHRY and CDR2 SYGVKD. Trimming left V 6 bases short and J 8 bases short, with 7 bases between. The CDR3 spells CAISPSGELFF. The DNA of the CDR3 is TGTGCCATCAGCCCGTCTGGGGAGCTGTTTTTT.

The CDR3 DNA reads TGTGCCAGCAGCTTAGGGAGGGTAGCGCCGTACAATGAGCAGTTCTTC. This gives the protein CASSLGRVAPYNEQFF. This chain connects TRBV7-2 to TRBJ2-1; D may be TRBD2 (6 bases). Germline loops: CDR1 SGHTA, CDR2 FQGNSA. The CDR3 consists of 16 residues. The V gene lost 1 base and the J gene lost 4 bases, with 14 bases spanning the gap.

The chain uses TRBV5-1 and TRBJ1-4; 9 bases fit TRBD1. V gave up 4 bases and J gave up 1 base; unmatched junction bases: 8. The CDR3 loop spans 17 amino acids. Germline loops: CDR1 SGHRS, CDR2 YFSETQ. CDR3: CASSGTGQGLTNEKLFF. The CDR3 coding sequence is TGCGCCAGCAGCGGGACCGGACAGGGGTTAACTAATGAAAAACTGTTTTTT.

V is TRBV27 and J is TRBJ1-3; D possibly corresponds to TRBD1 (5 bases). CDR1 is MNHEY, CDR2 SMNVEV, per germline (reference sequence). The CDR3 is 18 amino acids. V was clipped by 2 bases and J by 2 bases, with 19 bases between them. Here the CDR3 DNA reads TGTGCCAGCAGTTTAAAGGAGGGTCCCGGGACTGCTGGAAACACCATATATTTT. This translates into CASSLKEGPGTAGNTIYF.

The chain uses TRBV7-3 and TRBJ1-2; tentatively, D is TRBD1 (6 bases). Germline CDR1 SGHTA, CDR2 FQGTGA. The CDR3 runs 16 residues. Trimming left V 5 bases short and J 0 bases short, with 16 bases between. The CDR3 here is CASSPTGTLPNYGYTF. CDR3 nucleotides: TGTGCCAGCAGCCCAACTGGGACATTGCCTAACTATGGCTACACCTTC.

The chain uses TRBV5-1 and TRBJ2-1; 7 bases agree with TRBD1. From germline, CDR1 is SGHRS and CDR2 YFSETQ. This CDR3 contains 16 residues. V lost 3 bases to trimming and J lost 1 base; unmatched junction nucleotides: 7. CDR3 protein: CASSSGQRFSYNEQFF. The CDR3 DNA is TGCGCCAGCAGCTCGGGACAGAGATTTTCCTACAATGAGCAGTTCTTC.

This chain joins TRBV18 and TRBJ2-5; TRBD1 matches at 8 bases. The CDR3 contains 14 residues. J gave up 1 base and V 5 bases, and 3 bases lay outside the gene matches. CDR1 and CDR2 (germline): KGHSH, LQKENI. DNA for the CDR3: TGTGCCAGCTCAGCGACAGGGGCCCAAGAGACCCAGTACTTC. Residues: CASSATGAQETQYF.

The chain employs TRBV4-3 and TRBJ1-2, with D unclear. V shed 0 bases and J shed 0 bases, with 11 bases lying between them. CDR1 and CDR2 from the germline V gene are LGHNA and YSLEER. CDR3 length: 16 amino acids. CDR3 nucleotides: TGCGCCAGCAGCCAAGATTTGAGGTCGACTAACTATGGCTACACCTTC. This sequence encodes CASSQDLRSTNYGYTF.

This clone appeared once. In DNA form, the CDR3 reads TGTGCCATCAGTGAGATCAGGACAGGGGACTACGAGCAGTACTTC. The encoded protein is CAISEIRTGDYEQYF. This chain connects TRBV10-3 to TRBJ2-7, with 9 bases that match TRBD1. The CDR3 totals 15 residues. The J segment lost 3 bases and the V segment lost 2 bases, leaving 5 bases of the junction unmatched. Per the germline V gene, CDR1 is ENHRY and CDR2 is SYGVKD.